This T cell receptor (beta chain) stems from a study of vaccination and CD4 T cells after COVID-19. Study in general: Convalescent cases consisted of six males and four females, of whom two were Hispanic. As a positive control, some control cultures were given a CEFX pool, while others were given an HIV-1 Nef pool or no peptide.

The V gene end was trimmed by 4 bases and the J gene end by 3 bases; junction bases not matched to a gene: 2. The CDR3 is 15 amino acids. The V gene's germline CDR1 is SGHDT and CDR2 YYEEEE. General study findings and limits: Spike mono-reactivity was shown by 304 of 307 vaccine-specific clones in convalescent patients.

As to this clonotype: Its target is unknown.

The treatment here: roughly 11-day PBMC culture with coronavirus spike peptide pools or control peptides (ViraFEST assay). The Oncomine TCR Beta short-read assay sequenced DNA from cultured CD4+ T cells. TCRdb reanalysed the PCR reads using MiXCR and keeps one entry per CDR3 protein. Among about 16,000 distinct CDR3 sequences listed, around 37% were seen once. The receptor comes from a human donor with COVID-19. Specimen: cultured CD4+ T cells from blood. The gene calls are TRBV5-6 and TRBJ2-1; 12 bases are shared with TRBD2. The CDR3 region is CASSELAGGYNEQFF. The CDR3 DNA reads as TGTGCCAGCAGCGAACTAGCGGGGGGCTACAATGAGCAGTTCTTC.